Listed below are T cell receptor beta chains from one sample, sequenced in a study of T-cell reconstitution after alpha-beta-depleted transplantation in children. TCRdb used MiXCR to reprocess the PCR reads, holding one entry per CDR3 protein. The sample includes about 360,000 distinct CDR3 sequences, 13% of them seen just once. This specimen was PBMCs, taken from the stem cell graft. Receptors originate from a human donor who donated a stem cell graft to a child with Fanconi anemia. The CDR3 runs from the conserved cysteine through the conserved F or W. The order of the fields is CDR3 protein, CDR3 DNA, V gene, J gene, clone size, D gene. A D gene is named only where the DNA matches it firmly. Clone size is not always given. Where it is, it says once, few, many or a class for expanded clones.

CDR3aa: CASSSMAGTSYTEQYF; CDR3nt: TGCGCCAGCAGCTCGATGGCCGGGACTAGCTATACCGAGCAGTACTTC; v_gene: TRBV5-1; j_gene: TRBJ2-7; abundance: many; d_gene: TRBD2
CDR3aa: CASSSGATNEKLFF; CDR3nt: TGCGCCAGCAGTTCAGGGGCAACTAATGAAAAACTGTTTTTT; v_gene: TRBV5-1; j_gene: TRBJ1-4; abundance: -; d_gene: -
CDR3aa: CSVNGQGMDEQFF; CDR3nt: TGCAGCGTTAACGGACAGGGTATGGATGAGCAGTTCTTC; v_gene: TRBV29-1; j_gene: TRBJ2-1; abundance: many; d_gene: TRBD1
CDR3aa: CSARVSGSQETQYF; CDR3nt: TGCAGTGCTAGAGTGTCGGGGTCCCAAGAGACCCAGTACTTC; v_gene: TRBV20-1; j_gene: TRBJ2-5; abundance: many; d_gene: -
CDR3aa: CASSVGGYQETQYF; CDR3nt: TGTGCCAGCAGCGTAGGGGGGTACCAAGAGACCCAGTACTTC; v_gene: TRBV9; j_gene: TRBJ2-5; abundance: -; d_gene: -
CDR3aa: CASSWTSGGAYEQYF; CDR3nt: TGTGCCAGCAGCTGGACTAGCGGGGGGGCCTACGAGCAGTACTTC; v_gene: TRBV5-4; j_gene: TRBJ2-7; abundance: many; d_gene: TRBD2
CDR3aa: CASSLGGIQETQYF; CDR3nt: TGTGCCAGCAGCTTGGGGGGGATCCAAGAGACCCAGTACTTC; v_gene: TRBV5-6; j_gene: TRBJ2-5; abundance: many; d_gene: -
CDR3aa: CASSSSHEQFF; CDR3nt: TGTGCCAGCTCATCTAGTCATGAGCAGTTCTTC; v_gene: TRBV18; j_gene: TRBJ2-1; abundance: many; d_gene: -
CDR3aa: CSAQDHLGTDTQYF; CDR3nt: TGCAGTGCCCAAGACCACCTCGGCACAGATACGCAGTATTTT; v_gene: TRBV20-1; j_gene: TRBJ2-3; abundance: many; d_gene: -
CDR3aa: CARRDRGQDTQYF; CDR3nt: TGTGCCCGCCGGGACAGGGGGCAGGATACGCAGTATTTT; v_gene: TRBV30; j_gene: TRBJ2-3; abundance: -; d_gene: TRBD1
CDR3aa: CAWSVVQGGTEAFF; CDR3nt: TGTGCCTGGAGTGTTGTACAGGGGGGCACTGAAGCTTTCTTT; v_gene: TRBV30; j_gene: TRBJ1-1; abundance: few; d_gene: TRBD1
CDR3aa: CSARLPGRNSPLHF; CDR3nt: TGCAGTGCTAGACTTCCGGGACGGAATTCACCCCTCCACTTT; v_gene: TRBV20-1; j_gene: TRBJ1-6; abundance: few; d_gene: -
CDR3aa: CASSIQGQGSNEKLFF; CDR3nt: TGCGCCAGCAGCATCCAGGGACAGGGGAGTAATGAAAAACTGTTTTTT; v_gene: TRBV5-1; j_gene: TRBJ1-4; abundance: -; d_gene: TRBD1
CDR3aa: CASSQDMWGRNTEAFF; CDR3nt: TGTGCCAGCAGCCAAGATATGTGGGGCCGGAACACTGAAGCTTTCTTT; v_gene: TRBV4-2; j_gene: TRBJ1-1; abundance: -; d_gene: -
CDR3aa: CASSYTSYGYTF; CDR3nt: TGTGCCAGCAGCTATACAAGCTATGGCTACACCTTC; v_gene: TRBV7-9; j_gene: TRBJ1-2; abundance: -; d_gene: -
CDR3aa: CASSLTSGAGPYNEQFF; CDR3nt: TGTGCCAGCAGTCTGACTAGCGGGGCGGGGCCCTACAATGAGCAGTTCTTC; v_gene: TRBV11-2; j_gene: TRBJ2-1; abundance: -; d_gene: TRBD2
CDR3aa: CSVVTGGDTQYF; CDR3nt: TGCAGCGTTGTGACAGGTGGAGATACGCAGTATTTT; v_gene: TRBV29-1; j_gene: TRBJ2-3; abundance: many; d_gene: -
CDR3aa: CASSPGGGPQHF; CDR3nt: TGTGCCAGCAGTCCCGGAGGGGGCCCCCAGCATTTT; v_gene: TRBV6-6; j_gene: TRBJ1-5; abundance: many; d_gene: TRBD1
CDR3aa: CASSQDPSGGVPYF; CDR3nt: TGCGCCAGCAGCCAAGATCCTAGCGGGGGGGTACCGTACTTC; v_gene: TRBV4-3; j_gene: TRBJ2-4; abundance: -; d_gene: TRBD2
CDR3aa: CASSERGDQGEQYF; CDR3nt: TGTGCCAGCAGTGAACGAGGGGATCAGGGGGAGCAGTACTTC; v_gene: TRBV2; j_gene: TRBJ2-7; abundance: -; d_gene: -
CDR3aa: CANAPGGSGGAKTQYF; CDR3nt: TGTGCCAACGCCCCCGGTGGGAGCGGGGGGGCGAAGACCCAGTACTTC; v_gene: TRBV7-2; j_gene: TRBJ2-5; abundance: -; d_gene: TRBD2
CDR3aa: CASSRTSRNSLNIQYF; CDR3nt: TGTGCCAGCAGCAGGACTAGCAGGAACTCCTTAAACATTCAGTACTTC; v_gene: TRBV2; j_gene: TRBJ2-4; abundance: -; d_gene: TRBD2
CDR3aa: CSVEKGLAGDPGETQYF; CDR3nt: TGCAGCGTTGAAAAGGGGCTAGCGGGGGATCCTGGGGAGACCCAGTACTTC; v_gene: TRBV29-1; j_gene: TRBJ2-5; abundance: many; d_gene: TRBD2
CDR3aa: CASSGTERNSPLHF; CDR3nt: TGTGCCAGCAGTGGGACAGAGAGAAATTCACCCCTCCACTTT; v_gene: TRBV2; j_gene: TRBJ1-6; abundance: -; d_gene: -
CDR3aa: CASRRSGVNQPQHF; CDR3nt: TGTGCCAGCCGCCGATCAGGTGTCAATCAGCCCCAGCATTTT; v_gene: TRBV6-5; j_gene: TRBJ1-5; abundance: few; d_gene: -
CDR3aa: CASSRPRIDTQYF; CDR3nt: TGTGCCAGCAGTCGACCTCGGATTGATACGCAGTATTTT; v_gene: TRBV12-3/TRBV12-4; j_gene: TRBJ2-3; abundance: few; d_gene: -
CDR3aa: CASSYHTGTGASSSGNTIYF; CDR3nt: TGTGCCAGCAGTTACCATACCGGGACAGGGGCATCGAGTTCTGGAAACACCATATATTTT; v_gene: TRBV6-2/TRBV6-3; j_gene: TRBJ1-3; abundance: -; d_gene: TRBD1
CDR3aa: CASRLAGANNEQFF; CDR3nt: TGTGCCAGCAGGTTAGCGGGAGCAAACAATGAGCAGTTCTTC; v_gene: TRBV2; j_gene: TRBJ2-1; abundance: few; d_gene: TRBD2
CDR3aa: CASSPGGGSTEAFF; CDR3nt: TGCGCCAGCAGCCCCGGAGGGGGGAGCACTGAAGCTTTCTTT; v_gene: TRBV5-1; j_gene: TRBJ1-1; abundance: many; d_gene: -
CDR3aa: CASSFGQNFDEAFF; CDR3nt: TGTGCCAGCAGCTTCGGACAGAACTTCGACGAAGCTTTCTTT; v_gene: TRBV5-6; j_gene: TRBJ1-1; abundance: few; d_gene: -
CDR3aa: CSVEVEGLPYNEQFF; CDR3nt: TGCAGCGTTGAAGTAGAGGGGCTACCCTACAATGAGCAGTTCTTC; v_gene: TRBV29-1; j_gene: TRBJ2-1; abundance: many; d_gene: -
CDR3aa: CASSPEGSQPQHF; CDR3nt: TGTGCCAGCAGCCCAGAGGGTAGTCAGCCCCAGCATTTT; v_gene: TRBV7-9; j_gene: TRBJ1-5; abundance: -; d_gene: -
CDR3aa: CASSLLDRNEQFF; CDR3nt: TGTGCCAGCAGTTTACTCGATAGGAATGAGCAGTTCTTC; v_gene: TRBV6-5; j_gene: TRBJ2-1; abundance: -; d_gene: -
CDR3aa: CSARGGSVNTEAFF; CDR3nt: TGCAGTGCGCGAGGCGGGTCGGTGAACACTGAAGCTTTCTTT; v_gene: TRBV20-1; j_gene: TRBJ1-1; abundance: few; d_gene: -